Each of the 15 T cell receptor beta chains below was sequenced from the same sample in a study of cytomegalovirus exposure and HLA in healthy donors. It was with 60 Vbeta and 13 Jbeta primers that the PCR ran. Using immunoSEQ multiplex PCR, the repertoire was profiled, and TCRdb retains in-frame clones only, with some absent. The data hold 80,000 or so clones, with around 68% observed a single time. Sequenced material: PBMCs. The source of these receptors is a man aged 30 to 45 in good health and CMV-seropositive.

Note on this clone: At one of its ends the junction is not consistent with the germline gene, which may arise from a read error. This chain links TRBV4-3 with TRBJ1-5; 11 bases fit TRBD1. Looked up from germline, CDR1 is LGHNA and CDR2 is YSLEER. This CDR3 has 17 residues. CDR3 region: CASSLHPGTGGGQPQNF. CDR3 DNA sequence: TGCGCCAGCAGCCTTCACCCCGGGACAGGGGGAGGTCAGCCCCAGAATTTT.

About this clone itself: Additional DNA sequences in this sample encode the identical CDR3. The V and J genes are TRBV5-1 and TRBJ1-1; D gene uncertain. The germline V and J ends were trimmed by 0 bases and 0 bases, with 6 bases remaining between them. Per germline, CDR1 SGHRS and CDR2 YFSETQ. CDR3 length equals 14 residues. In DNA, the CDR3 is TGCGCCAGCAGCTTGGGTCAGATGAACACTGAAGCTTTCTTT. Amino acids: CASSLGQMNTEAFF.

By share, this clone ranks as medium-sized. The CDR3 nucleotides are TGTGCCAGCAGTGAAGAAGCGGGAGACTCCTACGAGCAGTACTTC. This translates into CASSEEAGDSYEQYF. This chain joins TRBV6-1 and TRBJ2-7; 8 bases line up with TRBD2. Germline values: CDR1 MNHNS, CDR2 SASEGT. The CDR3 extends over 15 amino acids. The ends lost 1 base at V and 0 bases at J; junction bases unmatched: 2.

The chain combines TRBV30 with TRBJ1-2; no firm D call. The length of the CDR3 is 12 residues. Trimming took 2 bases from V and 4 from J, leaving 8 bases between them. Germline values: CDR1 GTSNPN, CDR2 SVGIG (reference sequence). CDR3 protein: CAWSNSGYGYTF. DNA for the CDR3: TGTGCCTGGAGTAATAGCGGCTATGGCTACACCTTC.

The V and J genes are TRBV27 and TRBJ2-7; 8 nucleotides align to TRBD2. With V trimmed by 8 bases and J by 6 bases, 12 bases remained unmatched. This CDR3 comprises 14 residues. The germline V gene has CDR1 MNHEY and CDR2 SMNVEV (reference sequence). CDR3 residues: CASGPEREFREQYF. CDR3 sequence (DNA): TGTGCCAGCGGACCGGAGCGGGAGTTTCGCGAGCAGTACTTC.

This clone was observed a few times. V usage is TRBV9 and J usage is TRBJ1-4, with TRBD1 identical over 12 bases. Germline CDR1 SGDLS, CDR2 YYNGEE. V was clipped by 4 bases and J by 4 bases; unmatched bases: 8. This CDR3 has 17 residues. The CDR3 nucleotides are TGTGCCAGCAGCCCCCGGGACAGGGGGCGCGGTAATGAAAAACTGTTTTTT. Translated: CASSPRDRGRGNEKLFF.

The chain joins TRBV27 to TRBJ2-1; 8 bases agree with TRBD2. Germline V lookup: CDR1 MNHEY, CDR2 SMNVEV (reference sequence). The J segment lost 1 base and the V segment lost 6 bases, leaving 8 bases of the junction unmatched. The CDR3 has 16 residues. CDR3 DNA sequence: TGTGCCAGCAGACTCGGGGGGGGCGCGTCCTACAATGAGCAGTTCTTC. It specifies CASRLGGGASYNEQFF.

Here the CDR3 reads CASSQRATPQIEKLFF. The CDR3 DNA sequence: TGTGCCAGCAGCCAGAGGGCGACTCCGCAGATTGAAAAACTGTTTTTT. The chain is built from TRBV7-9 and TRBJ1-4; D remains unclear. Germline assignment: CDR1 SEHNR and CDR2 FQNEAQ (reference sequence). V lost 5 bases to trimming and J lost 7 bases, with 20 bases between them. CDR3 length: 16 amino acids.

The rearrangement joins TRBV4-3 to TRBJ1-2; no firm D call. Germline assignment: CDR1 LGHNA and CDR2 YSLEER. Trimming took 4 bases from V and 6 from J, leaving 15 bases between them. The CDR3 has 14 amino acids. The chain's CDR3 is CASSPGRGWDGYTF. The CDR3 bases are TGCGCCAGCAGCCCCGGGCGGGGTTGGGATGGCTACACCTTC.

This clone was recorded once. V and J are TRBV11-1 and TRBJ1-3, with a possible D match to TRBD1 (6 bases). Between the trimmed V and J ends, which lost 7 bases and 1 base, there was a span of 14 bases. CDR1 is SGHAT and CDR2 is FQDESV in the germline V gene (reference sequence). CDR3 size: 15 residues. The CDR3 sequence is CASNKQGPSGNTIYF. The CDR3 DNA is TGTGCCAGCAACAAACAGGGACCGTCTGGAAACACCATATATTTT.

This clone was seen a few times. The chain employs TRBV19 and TRBJ1-1; D is undetermined. V lost 10 bases and J 11 bases, leaving 8 bases between the germline ends. The CDR3 is 8 amino acids. In germline, CDR1 is LNHDA, CDR2 SQIVND (reference sequence). CDR3 nucleotide sequence: TGTGCCACTGGAGGGGCTTTCTTT. Translated: CATGGAFF.

The genes are TRBV19 and TRBJ1-1, with D maybe TRBD1 (6 bases). V dropped 6 bases and J dropped 1 base, with 18 bases sitting between them. CDR3 size: 16 residues. Germline CDR1 reads LNHDA; CDR2 reads SQIVND (reference sequence). CDR3 amino acids: CASSMPGHQRNTEAFF. The CDR3 DNA follows: TGTGCCAGTAGCATGCCGGGACACCAAAGGAACACTGAAGCTTTCTTT. The full variable domain, in which reference TRBV19 and TRBJ1-1 provide the parts outside the CDR3, is DGGITQSPKYLFRKEGQNVTLSCEQNLNHDAMYWYRQDPGQGLRLIYYSQIVNDFQKGDIAEGYSVSREKKESFPLTVTSAQKNPTAFYLCASSMPGHQRNTEAFFGQGTRLTVV.

V gene TRBV29-1 combines with J gene TRBJ1-1; D might be TRBD1 (5 bases). V lost 2 bases, J lost 11 bases, and 15 bases lay in between. The CDR3 totals 12 residues. Germline CDR1 is SQVTM and CDR2 is ANQGSEA. The CDR3 DNA reads TGCAGCGTTGAATCAGGGTTGCGTTTGGCTTTCTTT. It encodes CSVESGLRLAFF.

The DNA for the CDR3 is TGTGCCAGTAGTATAGCGGGGACAGGGAGCAATCAGCCCCAGCATTTT. Amino acid sequence: CASSIAGTGSNQPQHF. The V and J genes are TRBV19 and TRBJ1-5, with 9 nucleotides matching TRBD1. The germline gives CDR1 LNHDA, CDR2 SQIVND (reference sequence). After removal of 1 base from V and 1 base from J, the junction contained 2 bases not matched to a gene. CDR3 length: 16 residues.

V gene TRBV19 combines with J gene TRBJ2-7; TRBD2 agrees at 10 bases. V shed 8 bases, J shed 0 bases, and the junction held 4 bases outside the gene matches. The CDR3 is 14 amino acids. CDR1 is LNHDA and CDR2 is SQIVND in the germline V gene (reference sequence). CDR3 in DNA: TGTGCCAGTGCCTCTAGCGGGAGCTCCTACGAGCAGTACTTC. Its translation is CASASSGSSYEQYF.